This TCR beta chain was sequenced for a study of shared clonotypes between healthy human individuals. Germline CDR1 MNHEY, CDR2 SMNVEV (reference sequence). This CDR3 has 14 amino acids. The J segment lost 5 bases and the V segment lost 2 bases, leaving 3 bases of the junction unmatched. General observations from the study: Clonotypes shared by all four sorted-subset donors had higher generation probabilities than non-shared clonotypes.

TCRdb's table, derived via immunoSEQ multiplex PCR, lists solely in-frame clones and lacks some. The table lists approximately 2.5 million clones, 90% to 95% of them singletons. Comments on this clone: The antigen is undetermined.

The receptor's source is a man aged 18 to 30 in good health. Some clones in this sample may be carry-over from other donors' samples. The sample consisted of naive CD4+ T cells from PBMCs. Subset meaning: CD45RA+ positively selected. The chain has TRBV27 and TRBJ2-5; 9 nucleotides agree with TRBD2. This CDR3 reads CASSLAGGPETQYF. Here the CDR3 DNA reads TGTGCCAGCAGTTTAGCGGGAGGGCCTGAGACCCAGTACTTC.